The rows below give T cell receptor beta chains drawn from one sample of a study of blood T cell repertoires in COVID-19. Method: immunoSEQ multiplex PCR; TCRdb's copy keeps in-frame clones and lacks some. This table holds more than 300,000 clones, around 90% found once. Sequencing was done on a sample of PBMCs or T cells enriched from blood (not recorded which). All receptors derive from a woman aged 18-35 years who had recovered from COVID-19. Both conserved end residues are part of each CDR3. Each record gives: clone size, V gene, J gene, D gene, CDR3 DNA, CDR3 protein. A D gene is named only where the DNA matches it firmly. A row's size may be missing; if present it is once, few, many or a size class.

>-|TRBV7-2|TRBJ2-7|-
TGTGCCAGCAGCCCCGTTGCGAGTATGTACGAGCAGTACTTC
CASSPVASMYEQYF
>-|TRBV3-1/TRBV3-2|TRBJ2-2|TRBD1
TGTGCCAGCAGCCAATACCAGGGACAGCCCGGGGAGCTGTTTTTT
CASSQYQGQPGELFF
>-|TRBV5-4|TRBJ2-7|-
TGTGCCAGCAGCCGCGATCCACCGGGAGAGCAGTACTTC
CASSRDPPGEQYF
>-|TRBV11-3|TRBJ2-7|TRBD2
TGTGCCAGCAGCTTAGGCGGGGGAGCCCCCTACGAGCAGTACTTC
CASSLGGGAPYEQYF
>-|TRBV24-1|TRBJ2-1|-
TGTGCCACCAGTGATTCACTGGAGGGGGCTCGCGATTACAATGAGCAGTTCTTC
CATSDSLEGARDYNEQFF
>-|TRBV6-1|TRBJ2-1|TRBD1
TGTGCCAGCAGTGCCTGGACAGGGGGCTCCTACAATGAGCAGTTCTTC
CASSAWTGGSYNEQFF
>-|TRBV30|TRBJ2-7|TRBD2
TGTGCCTGGAGCGGACTAGTCGGCTACGAGCAGTACTTC
CAWSGLVGYEQYF
>-|TRBV6-1|TRBJ1-6|TRBD1
TGTGCCAGCAGTGAATTGGACAGGAATTCACCCCTCCACTTT
CASSELDRNSPLHF
>-|TRBV3-1/TRBV3-2|TRBJ1-5|TRBD1
TGTGCCAGCAGCCGGACAGGGGATAGCAATCAGCCCCAGCATTTT
CASSRTGDSNQPQHF
>-|TRBV7-9|TRBJ1-1|-
TGTGCCAGCAGCTTAGTCCGTTACAGGCTGAACACTGAAGCTTTCTTT
CASSLVRYRLNTEAFF
>-|TRBV27|TRBJ1-2|TRBD1
TGTGCCAGCAGTTTCCGGGACAGTGGTAATTATGGCTACACCTTC
CASSFRDSGNYGYTF
>-|TRBV6-6|TRBJ1-1|-
TGTGCCGGGACTACTAAAGAAGCTTTCTTT
CAGTTKEAFF
>-|TRBV2|TRBJ1-1|-
TGTGCCAGCAGACTACAGGGCCGGGACACTGAAGCTTTCTTT
CASRLQGRDTEAFF
>-|TRBV4-1|TRBJ1-1|TRBD1
TGCGCCAGCAGCCAAGTAGACAGGGGGAACACTGAAGCTTTCTTT
CASSQVDRGNTEAFF
>-|TRBV6-1|TRBJ2-7|-
TGTGCCAGCAGTGAAAAGGGGCTTTCCTACGAGCAGTACTTC
CASSEKGLSYEQYF
>-|TRBV5-6|TRBJ1-3|-
TGTGCCAGTCGGCTGGGGCAGATCTCTGGAAACACCATATATTTT
CASRLGQISGNTIYF
>-|TRBV19|TRBJ1-1|TRBD1
TGTGCCAGTAGTAGCCGCAGGGGGTCTGGCACTGAAGCTTTCTTT
CASSSRRGSGTEAFF
>-|TRBV7-3|TRBJ2-5|TRBD1
TGTGCCAGCAGCGTCGGGACAGAAGAGACCCAGTACTTC
CASSVGTEETQYF
>-|TRBV7-9|TRBJ1-2|TRBD1
TGTGCCAGCAGCCGGACAGGGGGTGGGTCCTATGGCTACACCTTC
CASSRTGGGSYGYTF
>-|TRBV11-2|TRBJ2-1|TRBD2
TGTGCCAGCAGCTTAGAAGGGTATAGCGGGGAGCACTACAATGAGCAGTTCTTC
CASSLEGYSGEHYNEQFF
>-|TRBV5-8|TRBJ1-3|-
TGTGCCAGCAGCTTGCTCTACGTGAGCTCTGGAAACACCATATATTTT
CASSLLYVSSGNTIYF
>-|TRBV11-2|TRBJ1-2|-
TGTGCCAGCAGCTTGAGGCAGGGGCACTATGGCTACACCTTC
CASSLRQGHYGYTF
>-|TRBV5-4|TRBJ2-5|TRBD2
TGTGCCAGCAGCAAGGGCAGGACTAGCGGTAGAGAGACCCAGTACTTC
CASSKGRTSGRETQYF
>-|TRBV5-1|TRBJ2-2|TRBD2
TGCGCCAGCAGCTGGGAGCTAGCGGGGGCCTCGAGGTCGGACACCGGGGAGCTGTTTTTT
CASSWELAGASRSDTGELFF
>few|TRBV2|TRBJ1-2|TRBD1
TGTGCCACTTCCGGACAGGGGTATGGCTACACCTTC
CATSGQGYGYTF
>-|TRBV5-1|TRBJ2-7|TRBD1
TGCGCCAGCAGCCCACTGACAGGGGGTTTAGGCGAGCAGTACTTC
CASSPLTGGLGEQYF
>few|TRBV14|TRBJ1-6|-
TGTGCCAGCAGCCCCCTAGAGAGATATAATTCACCCCTCCACTTT
CASSPLERYNSPLHF
>-|TRBV3-1/TRBV3-2|TRBJ1-2|-
TGTGCCAGCAGCCAAGAGTGGCCCCAGGGTAGGTCCCCCTACTATGGCTACACCTTC
CASSQEWPQGRSPYYGYTF
>-|TRBV6-5|TRBJ1-3|-
TGTGCCAGCAGGCAGGGATCTGGAAACACCATATATTTT
CASRQGSGNTIYF
>few|TRBV14|TRBJ2-2|-
TGTGCCAGCAGCCCTGACACCGGGGAGCTGTTTTTT
CASSPDTGELFF
>few|TRBV12-3/TRBV12-4|TRBJ1-6|-
TGTGCCAGCAGTAGTAAGGGGCCCCTCCACTTT
CASSSKGPLHF
>-|TRBV7-2|TRBJ1-2|-
TGTGCCAGCAGCTATACATCCAGACAGGTGGGGGGCTACACCTTC
CASSYTSRQVGGYTF
>-|TRBV6-4|TRBJ2-2|-
TGTGCCAGCAGTGTCTCCGCGGGGCCGACCGGGGAGCTGTTTTTT
CASSVSAGPTGELFF
>once|TRBV7-3|TRBJ2-3|-
TGTGCCAGCAGCGTAGGAGGTGGAGATACGCAGTATTTT
CASSVGGGDTQYF
>-|TRBV18|TRBJ1-1|-
TGTGCCAGCTCACCCACCGGGACACAGAACACTGAAGCTTTCTTT
CASSPTGTQNTEAFF
>-|TRBV7-9|TRBJ2-7|TRBD2
TGTGCCAGCAGCTCACGGGCTAGCGGGGAAGAGCAGTACTTC
CASSSRASGEEQYF
>-|TRBV6-5|TRBJ1-2|-
TGTGCCAGCAGTTACGGGAAGAGGGGGGGAAACTATGGCTACACCTTC
CASSYGKRGGNYGYTF
>-|TRBV2|TRBJ1-4|TRBD1
TGTGCCAGCGGACGACAGGGAGCCACTAATGAAAAACTGTTTTTT
CASGRQGATNEKLFF
>-|TRBV4-1|TRBJ2-3|-
TGCGCCAGCAGCCAAGGGCCAGGGGCCACAGATACGCAGTATTTT
CASSQGPGATDTQYF